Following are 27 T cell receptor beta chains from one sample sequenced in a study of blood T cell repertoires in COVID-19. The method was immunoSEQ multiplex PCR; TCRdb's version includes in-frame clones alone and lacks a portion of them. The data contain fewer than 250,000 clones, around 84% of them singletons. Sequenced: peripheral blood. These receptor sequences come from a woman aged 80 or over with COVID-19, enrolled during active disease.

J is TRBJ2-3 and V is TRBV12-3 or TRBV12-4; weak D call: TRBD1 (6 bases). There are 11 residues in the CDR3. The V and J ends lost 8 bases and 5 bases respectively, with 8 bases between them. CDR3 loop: CASLGGDTQYF. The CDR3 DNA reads TGTGCCAGCCTAGGGGGAGATACGCAGTATTTT.

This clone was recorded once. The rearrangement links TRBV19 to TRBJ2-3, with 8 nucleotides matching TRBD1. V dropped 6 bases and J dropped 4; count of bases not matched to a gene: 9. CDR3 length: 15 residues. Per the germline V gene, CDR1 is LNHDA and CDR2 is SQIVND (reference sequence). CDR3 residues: CASRDRAIGPDTQYF. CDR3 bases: TGTGCCAGTAGGGACAGGGCTATCGGCCCAGATACGCAGTATTTT.

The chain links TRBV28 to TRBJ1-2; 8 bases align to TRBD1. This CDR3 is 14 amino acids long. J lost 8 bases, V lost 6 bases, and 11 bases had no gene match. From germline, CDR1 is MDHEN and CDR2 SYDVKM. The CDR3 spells CASRPMDRERGYTF. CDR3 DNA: TGTGCCAGCAGACCGATGGACAGGGAGCGCGGCTACACCTTC.

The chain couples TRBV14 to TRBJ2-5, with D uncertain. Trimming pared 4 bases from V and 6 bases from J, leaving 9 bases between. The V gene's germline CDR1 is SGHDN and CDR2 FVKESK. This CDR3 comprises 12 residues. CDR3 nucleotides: TGTGCCAGCAGCCTATCACATAAGACCCAGTACTTC. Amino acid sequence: CASSLSHKTQYF.

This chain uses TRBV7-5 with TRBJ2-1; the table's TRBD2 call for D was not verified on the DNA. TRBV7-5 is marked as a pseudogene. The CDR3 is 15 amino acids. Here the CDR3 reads CVRSSRLEGLNEQFF. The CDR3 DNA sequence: TGTGTCAGAAGCTCGAGGCTAGAGGGACTGAATGAGCAGTTCTTC.

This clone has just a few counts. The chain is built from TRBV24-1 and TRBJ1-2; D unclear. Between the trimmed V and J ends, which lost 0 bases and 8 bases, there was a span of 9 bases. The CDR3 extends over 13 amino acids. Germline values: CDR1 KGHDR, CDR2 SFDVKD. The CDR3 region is CATSDLLAGGYTF. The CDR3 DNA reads TGTGCCACCAGTGATTTGTTAGCTGGGGGCTACACCTTC.

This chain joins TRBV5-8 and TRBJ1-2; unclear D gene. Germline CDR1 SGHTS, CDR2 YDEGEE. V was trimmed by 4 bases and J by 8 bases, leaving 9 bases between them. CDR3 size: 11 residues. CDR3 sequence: CASSPRAGYTF. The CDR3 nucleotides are TGTGCCAGCAGCCCTCGCGCGGGCTACACCTTC.

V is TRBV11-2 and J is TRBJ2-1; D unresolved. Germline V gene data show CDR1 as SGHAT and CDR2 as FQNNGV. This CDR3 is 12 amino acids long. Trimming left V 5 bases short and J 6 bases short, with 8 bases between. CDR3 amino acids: CASSPRPNEQFF. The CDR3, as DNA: TGTGCCAGCAGCCCCAGGCCCAATGAGCAGTTCTTC.

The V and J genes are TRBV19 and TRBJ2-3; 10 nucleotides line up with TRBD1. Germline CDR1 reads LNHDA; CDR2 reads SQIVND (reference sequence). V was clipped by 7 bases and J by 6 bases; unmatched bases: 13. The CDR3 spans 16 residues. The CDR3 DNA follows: TGTGCCAGTAACGGGGACAGGGGTCATTCGGAGGATACGCAGTATTTT. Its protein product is CASNGDRGHSEDTQYF.

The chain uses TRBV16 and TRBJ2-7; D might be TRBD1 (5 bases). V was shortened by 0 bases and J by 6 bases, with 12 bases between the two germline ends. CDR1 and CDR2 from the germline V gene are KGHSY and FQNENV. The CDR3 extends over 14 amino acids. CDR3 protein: CASSQSTGEAEQYF. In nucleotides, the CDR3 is TGTGCCAGCAGCCAATCCACAGGCGAGGCCGAGCAGTACTTC.

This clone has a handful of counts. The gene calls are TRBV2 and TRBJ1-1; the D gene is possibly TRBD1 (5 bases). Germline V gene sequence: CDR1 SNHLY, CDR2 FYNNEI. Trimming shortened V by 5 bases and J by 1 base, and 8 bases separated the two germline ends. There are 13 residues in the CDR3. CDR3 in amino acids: CASSSQGNTEAFF. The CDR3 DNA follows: TGTGCCAGCAGTAGTCAGGGGAACACTGAAGCTTTCTTT.

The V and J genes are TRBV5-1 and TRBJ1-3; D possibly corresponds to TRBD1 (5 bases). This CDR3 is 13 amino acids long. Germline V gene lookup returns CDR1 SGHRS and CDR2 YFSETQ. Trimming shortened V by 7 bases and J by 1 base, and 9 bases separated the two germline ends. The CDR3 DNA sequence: TGCGCCAGCTCTCCAGGGTCTGGAAACACCATATATTTT. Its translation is CASSPGSGNTIYF.

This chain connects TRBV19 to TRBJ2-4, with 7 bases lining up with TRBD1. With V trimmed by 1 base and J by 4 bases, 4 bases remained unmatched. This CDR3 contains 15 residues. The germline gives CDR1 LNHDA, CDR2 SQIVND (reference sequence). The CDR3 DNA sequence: TGTGCCAGTAGTATAGGTCCGGGACAGAAAAACATTCAGTACTTC. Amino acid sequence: CASSIGPGQKNIQYF.

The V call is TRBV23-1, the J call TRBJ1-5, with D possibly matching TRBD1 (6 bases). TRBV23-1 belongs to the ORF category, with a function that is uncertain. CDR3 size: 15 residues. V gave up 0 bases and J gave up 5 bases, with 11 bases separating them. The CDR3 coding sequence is TGCGCCAGCAGTCAATCGGTCAGGGGAGATCAGCCCCAGCATTTT. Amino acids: CASSQSVRGDQPQHF.

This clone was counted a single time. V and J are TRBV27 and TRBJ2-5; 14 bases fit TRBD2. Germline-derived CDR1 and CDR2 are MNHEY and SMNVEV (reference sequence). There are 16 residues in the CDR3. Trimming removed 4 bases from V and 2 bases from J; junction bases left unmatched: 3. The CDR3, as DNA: TGTGCCAGCAGTTACCGACTAGCGGGGGGGCAAGAGACCCAGTACTTC. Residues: CASSYRLAGGQETQYF.

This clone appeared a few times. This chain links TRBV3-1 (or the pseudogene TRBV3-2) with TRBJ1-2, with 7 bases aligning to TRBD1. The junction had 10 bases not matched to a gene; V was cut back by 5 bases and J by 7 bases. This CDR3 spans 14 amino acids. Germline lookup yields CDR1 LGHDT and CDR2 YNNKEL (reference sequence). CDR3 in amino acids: CASSRQGTRGGYTF. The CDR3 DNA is TGTGCCAGCAGCAGACAGGGAACTCGAGGTGGCTACACCTTC.

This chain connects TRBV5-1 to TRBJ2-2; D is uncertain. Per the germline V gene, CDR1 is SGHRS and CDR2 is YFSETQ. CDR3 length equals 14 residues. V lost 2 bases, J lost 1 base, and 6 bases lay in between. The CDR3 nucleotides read TGCGCCAGCAGCTTCTCCGGGAACACCGGGGAGCTGTTTTTT. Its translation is CASSFSGNTGELFF.

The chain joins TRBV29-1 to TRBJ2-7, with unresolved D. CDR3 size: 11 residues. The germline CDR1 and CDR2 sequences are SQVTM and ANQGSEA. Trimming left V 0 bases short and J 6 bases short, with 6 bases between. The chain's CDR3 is CSVEERREQYF. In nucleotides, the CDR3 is TGCAGCGTTGAAGAGCGGCGCGAGCAGTACTTC.

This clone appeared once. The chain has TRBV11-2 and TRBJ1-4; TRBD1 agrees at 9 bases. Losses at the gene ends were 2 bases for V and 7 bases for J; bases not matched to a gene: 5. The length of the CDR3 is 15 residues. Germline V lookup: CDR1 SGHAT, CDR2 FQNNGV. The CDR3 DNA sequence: TGTGCCAGCAGCTTACAAGGGACAGGGAGTGAAAAACTGTTTTTT. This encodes CASSLQGTGSEKLFF.

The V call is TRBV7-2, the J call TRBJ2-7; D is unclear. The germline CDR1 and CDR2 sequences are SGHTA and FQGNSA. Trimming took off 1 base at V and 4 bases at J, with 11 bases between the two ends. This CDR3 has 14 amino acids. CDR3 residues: CASSLGALYYEQYF. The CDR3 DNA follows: TGTGCCAGCAGCTTAGGGGCGCTGTATTACGAGCAGTACTTC.

CDR3 amino acids: CASSLSGTGATGELFF. DNA for the CDR3: TGTGCCAGCAGTTTATCCGGGACAGGGGCCACCGGGGAGCTGTTTTTT. The chain combines TRBV27 with TRBJ2-2, with 10 bases that match TRBD1. This CDR3 has 16 amino acids. The V gene's germline CDR1 is MNHEY and CDR2 SMNVEV (reference sequence). Germline trimming cut 0 bases from V and 4 bases from J; bases unmatched to any gene: 2.

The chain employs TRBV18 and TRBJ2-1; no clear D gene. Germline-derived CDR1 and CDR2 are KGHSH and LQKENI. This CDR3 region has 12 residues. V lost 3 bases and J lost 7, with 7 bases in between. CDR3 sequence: CASSPRENEQFF. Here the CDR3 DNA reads TGTGCCAGCTCACCGCGAGAGAATGAGCAGTTCTTC.

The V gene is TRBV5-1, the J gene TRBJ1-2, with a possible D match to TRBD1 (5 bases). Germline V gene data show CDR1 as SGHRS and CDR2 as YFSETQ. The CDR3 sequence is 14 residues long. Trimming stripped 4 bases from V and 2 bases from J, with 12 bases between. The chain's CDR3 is CASSPGGVNYGYTF. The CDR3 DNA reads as TGCGCCAGCAGCCCTGGGGGGGTCAACTATGGCTACACCTTC.

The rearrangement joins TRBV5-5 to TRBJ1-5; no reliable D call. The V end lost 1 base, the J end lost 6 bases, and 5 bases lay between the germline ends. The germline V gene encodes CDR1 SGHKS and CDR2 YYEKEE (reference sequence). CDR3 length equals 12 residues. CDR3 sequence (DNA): TGTGCCAGCAGCTTGTACGGTCAGCCCCAGCATTTT. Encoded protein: CASSLYGQPQHF.

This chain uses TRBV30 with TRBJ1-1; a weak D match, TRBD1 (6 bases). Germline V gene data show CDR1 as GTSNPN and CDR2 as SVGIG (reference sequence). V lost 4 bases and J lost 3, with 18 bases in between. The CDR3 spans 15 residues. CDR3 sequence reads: CAWKRDTLVDTEAFF. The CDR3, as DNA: TGTGCCTGGAAAAGGGACACCTTAGTGGACACTGAAGCTTTCTTT.

CDR3 amino acids: CASSPVDSRTEAFF. The CDR3 DNA follows: TGCGCCAGCAGCCCGGTGGACTCGAGAACTGAAGCTTTCTTT. The genes are TRBV5-1 and TRBJ1-1; the D is unclear. There are 14 residues in the CDR3. Trimming removed 4 bases at V and 5 bases at J, with 15 bases between. CDR1 SGHRS and CDR2 YFSETQ come from the germline V gene.

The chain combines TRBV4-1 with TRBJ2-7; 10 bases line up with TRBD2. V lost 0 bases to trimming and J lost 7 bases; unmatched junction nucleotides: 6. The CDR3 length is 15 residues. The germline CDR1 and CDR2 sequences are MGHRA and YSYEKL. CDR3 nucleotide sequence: TGCGCCAGCAGCCAAGAGTCTAGCGGGGGAGGGGAGCAGTACGTC. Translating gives CASSQESSGGGEQYV.